Presented here are 27 T cell receptor beta chains from one specimen sequenced in a study of blood T cell repertoires in COVID-19. TCRdb's table, derived via immunoSEQ multiplex PCR, lists solely in-frame clones and lacks some. The sample yields around 42,000 clones, 65% to 85% seen once. The specimen was peripheral blood. These receptors originate from a woman aged 80 or over with acute or convalescent COVID-19.

This clone was seen a single time. The chain uses TRBV3-1 (or the pseudogene TRBV3-2) and TRBJ2-7; 7 nucleotides line up with TRBD1. Trimming cost V 4 bases and J 1 base; bases outside gene matches: 7. This CDR3 has 15 amino acids. In germline, CDR1 is LGHDT, CDR2 YNNKEL (reference sequence). The CDR3 bases are TGTGCCAGCAGCCGAGCTTGGGACAGATCCTACGAGCAGTACTTC. Encoded protein: CASSRAWDRSYEQYF.

The chain carries TRBV7-2 and TRBJ1-1, with 8 bases matching TRBD1. This CDR3 comprises 17 residues. CDR1 SGHTA and CDR2 FQGNSA come from the germline V gene. Losses at the gene ends were 2 bases for V and 5 bases for J; bases not matched to a gene: 13. The CDR3 bases are TGTGCCAGCAGCTTAATTAGCAGGGGGCAAATAGGTACTGAAGCTTTCTTT. Its translation: CASSLISRGQIGTEAFF.

The chain combines TRBV5-8 with TRBJ2-4; 8 bases line up with TRBD1. Germline V lookup: CDR1 SGHTS, CDR2 YDEGEE. The CDR3 consists of 16 residues. The V gene end was trimmed by 3 bases and the J gene end by 5 bases; junction bases not matched to a gene: 10. The chain's CDR3 is CASSSGQVFSQNIQYF. As DNA, the CDR3 is TGTGCCAGCAGCTCGGGACAGGTTTTTTCCCAAAACATTCAGTACTTC.

The CDR3 is CASSILTGYDNQPQHF. In DNA form, the CDR3 reads TGTGCCAGTAGTATTTTGACAGGGTATGACAATCAGCCCCAGCATTTT. This chain links TRBV19 with TRBJ1-5; 7 bases line up with TRBD1. Germline V CDR1 and CDR2: LNHDA, SQIVND (reference sequence). V shed 3 bases, J shed 3 bases, and the junction held 8 bases outside the gene matches. The CDR3 has 16 residues.

This clone was counted once. This chain connects TRBV6-6 to TRBJ2-5, with 7 bases fitting TRBD1. The J segment lost 5 bases and the V segment lost 6 bases, leaving 9 bases of the junction unmatched. CDR3 length: 14 residues. The germline CDR1 and CDR2 sequences are MNHNY and SVGAGI (reference sequence). CDR3 region: CASRPLGGDETQYF. CDR3 nucleotide sequence: TGTGCCAGCAGGCCCCTAGGGGGCGACGAGACCCAGTACTTC.

The V call is TRBV12-3 or TRBV12-4, the J call TRBJ1-6, with unresolved D. Trimming took 6 bases from V and 8 from J, leaving 11 bases between them. There are 13 residues in the CDR3. CDR3 DNA: TGTGCCAGCAGATGGTCCCGCGATTCACCCCTCCACTTT. This sequence encodes CASRWSRDSPLHF.

The genes are TRBV19 and TRBJ2-2, with a tentative D call TRBD1 (6 bases). The germline V gene has CDR1 LNHDA and CDR2 SQIVND (reference sequence). With 2 bases removed from V and 0 bases from J, the gap between germline ends came to 7 bases. CDR3 length: 15 amino acids. In DNA form, the CDR3 reads TGTGCCAGTAGTATACAGGGGTCGAACACCGGGGAGCTGTTTTTT. As protein: CASSIQGSNTGELFF.

V is TRBV9 and J is TRBJ1-1; the match to TRBD1 covers 8 bases. The V and J ends lost 0 bases and 8 bases, in that order; junction bases with no gene match: 6. This CDR3 has 14 residues. Germline V gives CDR1 SGDLS, CDR2 YYNGEE. CDR3 loop: CASSVALDRGEAFF. The CDR3 DNA is TGTGCCAGCAGCGTAGCGCTCGACAGGGGCGAAGCTTTCTTT.

The V and J genes are TRBV10-3 and TRBJ1-3; D is unresolved. The V end was cut by 8 bases, the J end by 3 bases, with 8 bases between. This CDR3 spans 12 amino acids. Germline V gives CDR1 ENHRY, CDR2 SYGVKD. CDR3 coding DNA: TGTGCCATCCGGCCAGGTGGAAACACCATATATTTT. This codes for CAIRPGGNTIYF.

The count of this clone is one. V is TRBV5-6 and J is TRBJ2-3; 9 nucleotides align to TRBD2. V lost 0 bases and J lost 2; bases outside the gene matches: 4. The CDR3 has 16 residues. The germline V gene has CDR1 SGHDT and CDR2 YYEEEE. In DNA form, the CDR3 reads TGTGCCAGCAGCTTGGTACTAGCGGGTGACACAGATACGCAGTATTTT. As protein: CASSLVLAGDTDTQYF.

This rearrangement joins TRBV11-2 to TRBJ1-4, with D possibly being TRBD1 (5 bases). Germline CDR1 and CDR2: SGHAT and FQNNGV. This CDR3 is built from 17 residues. V lost 5 bases to trimming and J lost 6 bases, with 22 bases between them. The CDR3 sequence: CASSDIPRRRGDEKLFF. CDR3 coding DNA: TGTGCCAGCAGCGACATACCCCGAAGGAGGGGAGATGAAAAACTGTTTTTT.

The chain carries TRBV5-1 and TRBJ2-5; 7 nucleotides agree with TRBD1. The V segment lost 6 bases and the J segment 2 bases; nucleotides outside the gene matches: 10. Germline lookup yields CDR1 SGHRS and CDR2 YFSETQ. The CDR3 loop spans 15 amino acids. CDR3 DNA: TGCGCCAGCAATCTCGGGGACAGAACACAAGAGACCCAGTACTTC. Its protein product is CASNLGDRTQETQYF.

V and J are TRBV4-3 and TRBJ2-7, with 14 bases matching TRBD2. Germline V gives CDR1 LGHNA, CDR2 YSLEER. This CDR3 comprises 18 residues. The trim removed 3 bases at V and 4 bases at J, leaving 11 bases unmatched. This CDR3 is CASSQEVAGTSGGYEQYF. CDR3 DNA: TGCGCCAGCAGCCAGGAGGTCGCCGGGACTAGCGGGGGATACGAGCAGTACTTC.

V gene TRBV29-1 combines with J gene TRBJ2-1; D perhaps matches TRBD2 (5 bases). Trimming took off 7 bases at V and 5 bases at J, with 15 bases between the two ends. The CDR3 runs to 13 residues. The germline gives CDR1 SQVTM, CDR2 ANQGSEA. Here the CDR3 reads CSAALLGDNEQFF. CDR3 coding DNA: TGCAGCGCTGCCTTACTAGGAGACAATGAGCAGTTCTTC.

This clone has more than one count but fewer than ten. The V and J genes are TRBV7-9 and TRBJ2-7; 9 bases map to TRBD1. This CDR3 contains 17 residues. Germline V gene lookup returns CDR1 SEHNR and CDR2 FQNEAQ (reference sequence). Trimming took 4 bases from V and 0 from J; bases not matched to a gene: 10. The chain's CDR3 is CASSSLTGGQSSYEQYF. The DNA for the CDR3 is TGTGCCAGCAGCTCACTGACAGGGGGACAGAGCTCCTACGAGCAGTACTTC.

The V call is TRBV27, the J call TRBJ2-2; no definite D call. The CDR3 is made up of 12 amino acids. V was cut by 3 bases and J by 5 bases, with 4 bases left in between. Per the germline V gene, CDR1 is MNHEY and CDR2 is SMNVEV (reference sequence). The CDR3 bases are TGTGCCAGCAGTTTCCAAACCGGGGAGCTGTTTTTT. Protein: CASSFQTGELFF.

The gene calls are TRBV11-2 and TRBJ1-2; 9 positions match TRBD1. The length of the CDR3 is 16 residues. Germline trimming cut 5 bases from V and 3 bases from J; bases unmatched to any gene: 10. Per the germline V gene, CDR1 is SGHAT and CDR2 is FQNNGV. CDR3 loop: CASSRPPWDRDYGYTF. CDR3 DNA sequence: TGTGCCAGCAGCCGACCGCCGTGGGACAGGGACTATGGCTACACCTTC.

This chain connects TRBV25-1 to TRBJ2-1; D is uncertain. Germline loops: CDR1 MGHDK, CDR2 SYGVNS. The CDR3 consists of 10 residues. The germline V and J ends were trimmed by 6 bases and 6 bases, with 3 bases remaining between them. CDR3 loop: CASSSNEQFF. As DNA, the CDR3 is TGTGCCAGCAGCTCCAATGAGCAGTTCTTC.

V gene TRBV11-2 combines with J gene TRBJ2-2, with 7 positions matching TRBD1. CDR1 is SGHAT, CDR2 FQNNGV, per germline. The CDR3 totals 15 residues. The junction had 3 bases not matched to a gene; V was cut back by 1 base and J by 4 bases. The chain's CDR3 is CASSLVAGGTGELFF. The CDR3 nucleotides read TGTGCCAGCAGCTTAGTGGCAGGGGGCACCGGGGAGCTGTTTTTT.

V and J are TRBV15 and TRBJ2-3, with TRBD1 as a possible D gene (6 bases). This CDR3 region has 13 residues. V was shortened by 5 bases and J by 6 bases, with 12 bases between the two germline ends. Germline V CDR1 and CDR2: LNHNV, YYDKDF (reference sequence). The DNA of the CDR3 is TGTGCCACCAGCGTCGGGACAACGGATACGCAGTATTTT. This encodes CATSVGTTDTQYF.

This clone was detected a few times. This chain uses TRBV21-1 with TRBJ2-1; the D call in the table, TRBD1, was not verified against the DNA. TRBV21-1 is a known pseudogene. The CDR3 loop spans 15 amino acids. CDR3 bases: TGTGCCAGCAGCATTATAAAGGGGGCCAGGATTGAGCAGTTCTTC. This encodes CASSIIKGARIEQFF.

The chain couples TRBV13 to TRBJ2-7; 7 bases are shared with TRBD2. V was clipped by 4 bases and J by 0 bases; unmatched bases: 0. Germline assignment: CDR1 PRHDT and CDR2 FYEKMQ (reference sequence). The CDR3 runs to 13 residues. CDR3 bases: TGTGCCAGCAGCTGGACTAGCTCCTACGAGCAGTACTTC. Translation gives CASSWTSSYEQYF.

The rearrangement joins TRBV5-1 to TRBJ2-6; TRBD1 matches at 7 bases. J lost 4 bases, V lost 6 bases, and 7 bases had no gene match. Germline V gives CDR1 SGHRS, CDR2 YFSETQ. CDR3 length: 15 residues. DNA of the CDR3: TGCGCCAGCACCCCGACAGGGTACGGGGCCAACGTCCTGACTTTC. It encodes CASTPTGYGANVLTF.

CDR3 loop: CASSVTSGEEETQYF. The CDR3, as DNA: TGTGCCAGCAGCGTGACTAGCGGAGAGGAGGAGACCCAGTACTTC. The V call is TRBV9, the J call TRBJ2-5, with 9 nucleotides matching TRBD2. Germline CDR1 SGDLS, CDR2 YYNGEE. Unmatched junction bases numbered 7, after V lost 2 bases and J lost 5 bases. The CDR3 is 15 amino acids.

The rearrangement uses TRBV5-6 and TRBJ1-1, with D possibly matching TRBD1 (5 bases). The germline CDR1 and CDR2 sequences are SGHDT and YYEEEE. V was clipped by 4 bases and J by 1 base, with 14 bases between them. CDR3 length equals 15 residues. The CDR3 is CASSPGGAPNTEAFF. The CDR3 DNA is TGTGCCAGCAGCCCGGGCGGGGCCCCGAACACTGAAGCTTTCTTT.

The V call is TRBV3-1 (or the pseudogene TRBV3-2), the J call TRBJ1-5, with D unresolved. V shed 0 bases and J shed 9 bases, with 9 bases lying between them. Germline lookup yields CDR1 LGHDT and CDR2 YNNKEL (reference sequence). There are 13 residues in the CDR3. CDR3 protein: CASSQDAERPQHF. CDR3 bases: TGTGCCAGCAGCCAAGATGCCGAGAGGCCCCAGCATTTT.

This chain's CDR3 is CASSKAGQTNTGELFF. The CDR3 coding sequence is TGTGCCAGCAGCAAAGCGGGGCAGACCAACACCGGGGAGCTGTTTTTT. The rearrangement links TRBV21-1 to TRBJ2-2; TRBD1, the D gene given by the table, was not confirmed from the DNA. TRBV21-1 is a pseudogene segment. The CDR3 loop spans 16 amino acids.